These 30 T cell receptor beta chains were sequenced from one sample in a study of shared clonotypes between healthy human individuals. Profiled with immunoSEQ multiplex PCR; TCRdb holds only in-frame clones, not every one. The table includes millions of clones, roughly 92% detected once. The sample was naive CD4+ T cells sorted from blood. Documented subset: CD45RA+ positively selected. The source is a man aged 18 to 29 in good health.

The chain employs TRBV19 and TRBJ2-7; D gene uncertain. The CDR3 length is 14 residues. Per the germline V gene, CDR1 is LNHDA and CDR2 is SQIVND (reference sequence). Trimming took 8 bases from V and 6 from J, leaving 20 bases between them. The CDR3 reads CASQRSQYSPEQYF. The CDR3 DNA reads TGTGCCAGTCAACGGTCCCAGTACTCCCCCGAGCAGTACTTC.

The rearrangement joins TRBV6-1 to TRBJ1-4; 7 bases are a match to TRBD1. There are 15 residues in the CDR3. V dropped 7 bases and J dropped 8; count of bases not matched to a gene: 13. Germline V lookup: CDR1 MNHNS, CDR2 SASEGT. As DNA, the CDR3 is TGTGCCAGCAAGGCGGGAGGGGGCGCGGTAGAAAAACTGTTTTTT. Translated: CASKAGGGAVEKLFF.

The chain carries TRBV12-2 and TRBJ2-1; the table's TRBD2 call for D was not verified on the DNA. TRBV12-2 is marked as a pseudogene. This CDR3 is 15 amino acids long. The CDR3 DNA reads TGTGCAAGTCGCTTAGTCCCCTGGTCCGGGAAAGAGCAGTTCTTC. The encoded protein is CASRLVPWSGKEQFF.

This rearrangement joins TRBV11-3 to TRBJ1-3; TRBD1 might be the D (6 bases). Germline CDR1 reads SGHNT; CDR2 reads YENEEA. The CDR3 runs to 15 residues. Trimming took off 5 bases at V and 0 bases at J, with 11 bases between the two ends. DNA of the CDR3: TGTGCCAGCAGCCCACGACAGGCCTCTGGAAACACCATATATTTT. It is translated as CASSPRQASGNTIYF.

The chain carries TRBV19 and TRBJ1-2; the D is unclear. This CDR3 region has 13 residues. The germline V and J ends were trimmed by 6 bases and 4 bases, with 12 bases remaining between them. Germline loops: CDR1 LNHDA, CDR2 SQIVND (reference sequence). Here the CDR3 reads CASSSQAGYGYTF. CDR3 nucleotides: TGTGCCAGTAGCTCGCAGGCAGGCTATGGCTACACCTTC. The full variable domain, with the rest looked up from reference TRBV19 and TRBJ1-2, is DGGITQSPKYLFRKEGQNVTLSCEQNLNHDAMYWYRQDPGQGLRLIYYSQIVNDFQKGDIAEGYSVSREKKESFPLTVTSAQKNPTAFYLCASSSQAGYGYTFGSGTRLTVV.

The genes are TRBV18 and TRBJ1-5; no clear D gene. The CDR3 length is 13 residues. The ends were cut back, 3 bases at V and 3 bases at J, with 6 bases in the middle. CDR1 is KGHSH and CDR2 is LQKENI in the germline V gene. In DNA, the CDR3 is TGTGCCAGCTCACCGGCCGACAATCAGCCCCAGCATTTT. Translating gives CASSPADNQPQHF.

This rearrangement joins TRBV2 to TRBJ1-2; 7 nucleotides match TRBD1. The CDR3 consists of 13 residues. Per the germline V gene, CDR1 is SNHLY and CDR2 is FYNNEI. J was trimmed by 4 bases and V by 5 bases; bases with no gene match: 4. Written as DNA, the CDR3 is TGTGCCAGCAGTTTCGGACAGGCCTATGGCTACACCTTC. This codes for CASSFGQAYGYTF.

This clone was observed a single time. The V and J genes are TRBV10-3 and TRBJ1-2; TRBD1 might be the D (5 bases). The CDR3 is 15 residues long. V was trimmed by 1 base and J by 0 bases, leaving 9 bases between them. CDR1 and CDR2 from the germline V gene are ENHRY and SYGVKD. Written as DNA, the CDR3 is TGTGCCATCAGTGAGTTGACAGCTTCTAACTATGGCTACACCTTC. Its protein is CAISELTASNYGYTF.

The chain recombines TRBV5-6 with TRBJ1-5, with D perhaps matching TRBD1 (6 bases). This CDR3 is built from 15 residues. Deletions cut 7 bases from V and 2 bases from J, with 16 bases between. Germline-derived CDR1 and CDR2 are SGHDT and YYEEEE. CDR3 bases: TGTGCCAGCTTTTTGTGGGGGGCGGGCAATCAGCCCCAGCATTTT. Protein: CASFLWGAGNQPQHF.

The chain combines TRBV6-4 with TRBJ2-7; a weak D match, TRBD2 (6 bases). This CDR3 is built from 15 residues. CDR1 is MRHNA, CDR2 SNTAGT, per germline. V lost 6 bases and J 0 bases, leaving 15 bases between the germline ends. CDR3 coding DNA: TGTGCCAGCAGCCCGGGTGGCGGGGACTCCTACGAGCAGTACTTC. Its translation: CASSPGGGDSYEQYF.

This chain connects TRBV7-9 to TRBJ1-4, with 7 bases identical to TRBD1. Germline V gives CDR1 SEHNR, CDR2 FQNEAQ (reference sequence). With 6 bases clipped from V and 8 bases from J, the junction kept 15 bases outside the gene matches. The CDR3 length is 16 residues. The CDR3 DNA sequence: TGTGCCAGCAGTCGGACCCAGGGGGTTGGTGTAGAAAAACTGTTTTTT. It yields the protein CASSRTQGVGVEKLFF. Full variable domain (rest looked up from reference TRBV7-9 and TRBJ1-4): DTGVSQNPRHKITKRGQNVTFRCDPISEHNRLYWYRQTLGQGPEFLTYFQNEAQLEKSRLLSDRFSAERPKGSFSTLEIQRTEQGDSAMYLCASSRTQGVGVEKLFFGSGTQLSVL.

This rearrangement joins TRBV19 to TRBJ1-2, with D hard to call. CDR1 LNHDA and CDR2 SQIVND come from the germline V gene (reference sequence). V lost 3 bases and J lost 3, with 8 bases in between. The CDR3 totals 13 residues. This CDR3 reads CASSIRPDYGYTF. The CDR3 bases are TGTGCCAGTAGTATCCGGCCAGACTATGGCTACACCTTC.

The chain combines TRBV5-1 with TRBJ2-7; D is possibly TRBD1 (6 bases). The germline V and J ends were trimmed by 4 bases and 2 bases, with 16 bases remaining between them. This CDR3 has 15 amino acids. The germline CDR1 and CDR2 sequences are SGHRS and YFSETQ. CDR3 nucleotides: TGCGCCAGCAGCCCCCTCAGGGGAGACACCTACGAGCAGTACTTC. Translating it yields CASSPLRGDTYEQYF.

The chain recombines TRBV4-1 with TRBJ1-3; D is ambiguous. The CDR3 has 17 residues. V was cut by 0 bases and J by 0 bases, with 12 bases left in between. Germline V gene lookup returns CDR1 MGHRA and CDR2 YSYEKL. The CDR3: CASSQDYNRGSGNTIYF. In DNA, the CDR3 is TGCGCCAGCAGCCAAGATTATAACCGGGGCTCTGGAAACACCATATATTTT.

V is TRBV30 and J is TRBJ2-5; TRBD1 aligns across 9 bases. The J call is doubtful: the DNA matches TRBJ2-7 better. This CDR3 spans 15 amino acids. In germline, CDR1 is GTSNPN, CDR2 SVGIG (reference sequence). This CDR3 reads CAWSDRGLPPYEQYF. For the CDR3, the DNA is TGTGCCTGGAGTGACAGGGGGCTGCCCCCCTACGAGCAGTACTTC.

This clone came up once. Other nucleotide sequences from this sample produce the same CDR3. The chain combines TRBV29-1 with TRBJ2-1; the D gene is possibly TRBD2 (5 bases). The CDR3 runs 13 residues. The germline V and J ends were trimmed by 2 bases and 4 bases, with 9 bases remaining between them. The germline CDR1 and CDR2 sequences are SQVTM and ANQGSEA. CDR3 sequence reads: CSVELASYNEQFF. The DNA for the CDR3 is TGCAGCGTTGAACTAGCCTCTTACAATGAGCAGTTCTTC.

This clone was detected once. V is TRBV4-2 and J is TRBJ1-2; no reliable D call. Germline CDR1 is LGHNA and CDR2 is YNFKEQ. Trimming cost V 0 bases and J 8 bases, with 16 bases left between them. The CDR3 is 15 amino acids. CDR3 bases: TGTGCCAGCAGCCAAGAGTCCGGGGAAAGAGGAGGCTACACCTTC. Residues: CASSQESGERGGYTF.

The chain links TRBV18 to TRBJ1-4; 9 nucleotides line up with TRBD1. CDR1 KGHSH and CDR2 LQKENI come from the germline V gene. The CDR3 totals 15 residues. V gave up 3 bases and J gave up 5 bases; unmatched junction bases: 4. CDR3 residues: CASSPKTGGNEKLFF. Here the CDR3 DNA reads TGTGCCAGCTCACCTAAGACAGGGGGAAATGAAAAACTGTTTTTT.

V is TRBV19 and J is TRBJ1-2, with 9 bases matching TRBD1. CDR3 length: 14 residues. V gave up 6 bases and J gave up 5 bases; unmatched junction bases: 7. Germline CDR1 LNHDA, CDR2 SQIVND (reference sequence). The CDR3 is CASRNRGRSYGYTF. Written as DNA, the CDR3 is TGTGCCAGTAGGAACAGGGGGCGATCATATGGCTACACCTTC.

The J gene is TRBJ1-5, the V gene TRBV2; TRBD1 matches at 9 bases. The V gene's germline CDR1 is SNHLY and CDR2 FYNNEI. V lost 6 bases to trimming and J lost 6 bases; unmatched junction nucleotides: 9. The CDR3 has 15 residues. DNA for the CDR3: TGTGCCAGCAGAGAACAGGGGGCTGGTGGTCAGCCCCAGCATTTT. Translating it yields CASREQGAGGQPQHF. The full variable domain, completed using reference TRBV2 and TRBJ1-5, is EPEVTQTPSHQVTQMGQEVILRCVPISNHLYFYWYRQILGQKVEFLVSFYNNEISEKSEIFDDQFSVERPDGSNFTLKIRSTKLEDSAMYFCASREQGAGGQPQHFGDGTRLSIL.

A word on this clone: The same CDR3 is also encoded by other DNA sequences in this sample. The genes are TRBV5-1 and TRBJ1-1; 8 nucleotides line up with TRBD1. The CDR3 spans 14 residues. Trimming removed 3 bases from V and 1 base from J; junction bases left unmatched: 2. Germline V CDR1 and CDR2: SGHRS, YFSETQ. The CDR3 sequence: CASSSTGGNTEAFF. CDR3 nucleotides: TGCGCCAGCAGCTCTACAGGGGGGAACACTGAAGCTTTCTTT.

The chain recombines TRBV7-2 with TRBJ1-4; maybe TRBD1 (5 bases). The germline V and J ends were trimmed by 1 base and 8 bases, with 14 bases remaining between them. The CDR3 covers 15 residues. Germline loops: CDR1 SGHTA, CDR2 FQGNSA. The CDR3 spells CASSLVGGVREKLFF. In DNA form, the CDR3 reads TGTGCCAGCAGCTTAGTTGGGGGTGTCAGGGAAAAACTGTTTTTT.

A single count supports this clone. This sample also contains other DNA sequences that code for the same CDR3. The J gene is TRBJ2-7, the V gene TRBV6-1; unclear D gene. In germline, CDR1 is MNHNS, CDR2 SASEGT. Trimming took off 6 bases at V and 1 base at J, with 7 bases between the two ends. This CDR3 is 12 amino acids long. This CDR3 reads CASSPLSYEQYF. The CDR3 DNA reads TGTGCCAGCAGCCCCCTTTCCTACGAGCAGTACTTC.

The chain links TRBV19 to TRBJ2-7, with 8 bases aligning to TRBD1. The J segment lost 3 bases and the V segment lost 1 base, leaving 5 bases of the junction unmatched. Germline V gives CDR1 LNHDA, CDR2 SQIVND (reference sequence). CDR3 length: 15 amino acids. DNA of the CDR3: TGTGCCAGTAGTATAGGGGGCAGGGGGCTCTACGAGCAGTACTTC. It yields the protein CASSIGGRGLYEQYF.

The J gene is TRBJ2-3, the V gene TRBV4-1, with 8 bases matching TRBD2. The length of the CDR3 is 17 residues. Germline V gene sequence: CDR1 MGHRA, CDR2 YSYEKL. V was clipped by 0 bases and J by 1 base; unmatched bases: 6. The CDR3 DNA reads TGCGCCAGCAGCCAAGATCCGGGGCGGGGGGGCACAGATACGCAGTATTTT. This sequence encodes CASSQDPGRGGTDTQYF.

The chain carries TRBV14 and TRBJ2-7; D assignment may be TRBD1 or TRBD2 (5 bases each). The V and J ends lost 1 base and 2 bases respectively, with 12 bases between them. The CDR3 extends over 15 amino acids. Germline loops: CDR1 SGHDN, CDR2 FVKESK. In DNA, the CDR3 is TGTGCCAGCAGCCAAGGCGTAGGGGAGACCTACGAGCAGTACTTC. Protein product: CASSQGVGETYEQYF.

The chain joins TRBV5-1 to TRBJ2-5; the match to TRBD1 covers 7 bases. The germline gives CDR1 SGHRS, CDR2 YFSETQ. The CDR3 is made up of 14 amino acids. V shed 4 bases, J shed 5 bases, and the junction held 8 bases outside the gene matches. The CDR3 nucleotides read TGCGCCAGCAGCCGGGCAGGGGGTACGGAGACCCAGTACTTC. Its protein product is CASSRAGGTETQYF.

This chain uses TRBV5-1 with TRBJ2-6; 9 nucleotides agree with TRBD2. CDR1 is SGHRS, CDR2 YFSETQ, per germline. This CDR3 region has 18 residues. With V trimmed by 3 bases and J by 0 bases, 7 bases remained unmatched. The CDR3 loop is CASSSGTSSSSGANVLTF. DNA for the CDR3: TGCGCCAGCAGCTCCGGGACTAGCAGCAGCTCTGGGGCCAACGTCCTGACTTTC.

The chain couples TRBV5-1 to TRBJ2-7; 9 positions match TRBD1. Germline loops: CDR1 SGHRS, CDR2 YFSETQ. The CDR3 length is 15 residues. The trim removed 2 bases at V and 0 bases at J, leaving 3 bases unmatched. CDR3 protein: CASSFTGGPSYEQYF. CDR3 nucleotide sequence: TGCGCCAGCAGCTTTACAGGGGGCCCCTCCTACGAGCAGTACTTC.

The chain is built from TRBV10-3 and TRBJ2-2; D is perhaps TRBD1 or TRBD2 (5 bases each). V gave up 7 bases and J gave up 7 bases, with 16 bases separating them. The CDR3 is 14 residues long. Germline V gene sequence: CDR1 ENHRY, CDR2 SYGVKD. The CDR3 spells CAIKRDDGVGELFF. In DNA, the CDR3 is TGTGCCATCAAAAGGGACGATGGCGTCGGGGAGCTGTTTTTT.